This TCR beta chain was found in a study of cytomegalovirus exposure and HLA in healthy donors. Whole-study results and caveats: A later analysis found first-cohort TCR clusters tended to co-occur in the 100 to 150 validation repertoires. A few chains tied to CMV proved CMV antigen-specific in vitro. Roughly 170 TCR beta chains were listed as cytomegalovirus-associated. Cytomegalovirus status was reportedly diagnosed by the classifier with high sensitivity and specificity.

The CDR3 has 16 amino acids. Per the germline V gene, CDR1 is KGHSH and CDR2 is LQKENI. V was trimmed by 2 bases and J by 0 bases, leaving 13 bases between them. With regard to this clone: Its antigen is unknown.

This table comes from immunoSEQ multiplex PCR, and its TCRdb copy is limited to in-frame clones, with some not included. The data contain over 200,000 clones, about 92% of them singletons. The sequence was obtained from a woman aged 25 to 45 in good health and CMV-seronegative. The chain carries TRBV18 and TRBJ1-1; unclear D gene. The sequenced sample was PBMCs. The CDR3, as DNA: TGTGCCAGCTCACCAGCGGCGGATGGGCTGAACACTGAAGCTTTCTTT. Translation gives CASSPAADGLNTEAFF.